This T cell receptor beta chain appears in the sequencing data of a study of T cells in Graves' hyperthyroidism and ophthalmopathy. Whole-study findings and limits: Blood also carried most thyroid clonotypes expanded above 0.001.

Aged 18 to 65, the patients had hyperthyroidism that was newly diagnosed and had lasted under 2 months. Investigators excluded patients with uncontrolled infection, other autoimmune disease, pregnancy or lactation. Each diagnosis was grounded in clinical symptoms, serum thyroxine and TRAb, thyroid ultrasound, and orbital computed tomography. Amplified regions were TCR beta CDR3 sequences from RNA transcripts. The HTBI primer set served for first-round RT-PCR of the TCR CDR3. TCRdb analysed the multiplex PCR reads with MiXCR anew, one entry per CDR3 protein. The sample includes fewer than 800,000 distinct CDR3 sequences, 16% of them seen just once. This clonotype was recorded a few times. Its antigen is unknown. The clonotype was recovered from a young man with Graves' hyperthyroidism. The specimen was blood.

CDR3 sequence (DNA): TGTGCCAGCAATCCGTGGGGGGATGAAAAACTGTTTTTT. This encodes CASNPWGDEKLFF. This chain joins TRBV2 and TRBJ1-4, with D possibly TRBD1 on 5 matching bases. Germline loops: CDR1 SNHLY, CDR2 FYNNEI. The CDR3 runs to 13 residues. V dropped 7 bases and J dropped 6 bases, with 12 bases sitting between them.